Reported below is one T cell receptor (beta chain). Its antigen is not known. The V end was cut by 7 bases, the J end by 5 bases, with 6 bases between. This CDR3 has 11 residues. Per the germline V gene, CDR1 is SNHLY and CDR2 is FYNNEI. Both 60 Vbeta primers and 13 Jbeta primers went into the PCR. Assay: immunoSEQ multiplex PCR; the TCRdb copy retains only in-frame clones and omits some. The table lists about 180,000 clones, less than 80% of them singletons, with approximately 0.69% in the top ten. The sample is drawn from a study of cytomegalovirus exposure and HLA in healthy donors. Whole-study findings and limits: A few chains tied to CMV proved CMV antigen-specific in vitro.

The chain links TRBV2 to TRBJ2-4, with D unclear. The clonotype comes from a woman in her 40s in good health and CMV-seronegative. The sequenced material came from PBMCs. The CDR3 DNA sequence: TGTGCCAGCACTATAGAAAACATTCAGTACTTC. This gives the protein CASTIENIQYF.